This T cell receptor beta chain was captured in a study of blood T cell repertoires in COVID-19. Study context: Spain, Italy and the United States supplied samples that represented acute and convalescent COVID-19. T cells, B-cell-depleted T cells, or PBMCs provided the cDNA or gDNA that served as material.

Study processing details: How many nucleated cells were present was estimated from reference gene primer amplification. Clones were read by immunoSEQ multiplex PCR, and TCRdb kept only the in-frame ones, dropping some. The V and J calls and clone size come from that table; D and trimming were worked out from the DNA. The sample consists of about 20,000 clones, approximately 88% of them appearing once. CDR3 length equals 15 residues. V gave up 1 base and J gave up 4 bases; unmatched junction bases: 4. Germline V CDR1 and CDR2: SGHAT, FQNNGV. This clone was counted between two and nine times. Sequencing was performed on peripheral blood. The V and J genes are TRBV11-2 and TRBJ2-7; TRBD2 matches at 10 bases. The source is a human donor in a cohort sampled during active COVID-19. The CDR3 region has the DNA TGTGCCAGCAGCTTAGGACCTAGCGGGAGTTACGAGCAGTACTTC. This encodes CASSLGPSGSYEQYF.